The entry below describes one T cell receptor beta chain. The assay used deep level. The table came from immunoSEQ multiplex PCR; TCRdb's copy has only in-frame clones and leaves some out. Here the sample spans around 500,000 clones, roughly 80% being singletons. This record comes from a study of shared clonotypes between healthy human individuals. V lost 0 bases, J lost 4 bases, and 2 bases stayed unmatched. CDR1 and CDR2 from the germline V gene are SGDLS and YYNGEE. This CDR3 is built from 15 residues. The receptor was derived from a woman in her thirties or forties in good health. Some clones in this sample may be carry-over from other donors' samples. Sequenced: PBMCs. The gene calls are TRBV9 and TRBJ1-1; 11 positions match TRBD1. CDR3 sequence: CASSVGGTGGTEAFF. The CDR3 DNA reads TGTGCCAGCAGCGTAGGCGGGACAGGGGGCACTGAAGCTTTCTTT.